This TCR beta chain is from a study of shared clonotypes between healthy human individuals. Only in-frame clones appear in the TCRdb table, and some are missing; sequencing was by immunoSEQ multiplex PCR. The sample has fewer than 400,000 clones, over 65% seen once. V lost 3 bases, J lost 2 bases, and 8 bases stayed unmatched. The germline V gene encodes CDR1 KGHSH and CDR2 LQKENI. This CDR3 comprises 16 residues. Notes on the study in general: Across subsets, estimated richness was generally greater for naive than for memory populations.

As for this clone: The target antigen is unknown. The same CDR3 also results from other DNA sequences found in this sample.

The chain recombines TRBV18 with TRBJ2-3, with 7 bases aligning to TRBD2. Sequencing was done on a sample of memory CD4+ T cells sorted from blood. The subset denotes: CD45RA-negative fraction. The sequence came from a man under 40 in good health. CDR3 nucleotides: TGTGCCAGCTCACCCACGCTGAGCGGGATCACAGATACGCAGTATTTT. It specifies CASSPTLSGITDTQYF.